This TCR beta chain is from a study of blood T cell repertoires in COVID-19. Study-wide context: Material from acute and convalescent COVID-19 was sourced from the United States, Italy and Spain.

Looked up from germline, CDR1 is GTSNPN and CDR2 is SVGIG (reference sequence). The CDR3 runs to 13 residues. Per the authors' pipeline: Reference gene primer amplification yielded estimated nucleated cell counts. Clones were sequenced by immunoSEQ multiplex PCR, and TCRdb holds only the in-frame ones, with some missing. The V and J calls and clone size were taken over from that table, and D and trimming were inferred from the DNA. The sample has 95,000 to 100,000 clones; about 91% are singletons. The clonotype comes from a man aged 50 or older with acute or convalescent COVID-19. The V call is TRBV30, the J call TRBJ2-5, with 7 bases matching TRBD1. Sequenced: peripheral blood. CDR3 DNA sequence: TGTGCATTATCGACAGGGCAAAAAGAGACCCAGTACTTC. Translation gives CALSTGQKETQYF.